These 3 T cell receptor beta chains share one sample of origin, sequenced in a study of beta chain features in type 1 diabetes. Investigators reverse transcribed all isolated RNA, so they sequenced expressed TCRB transcripts. Clones were read by immunoSEQ multiplex PCR, and TCRdb kept only the in-frame ones, dropping some. Among around 310,000 clones listed, about 10% were seen once. The source material was naive CD4+ T cells from blood. The receptors originated from a woman in her 30s in good health.

This clone was counted only a few times. This chain links TRBV30 with TRBJ1-2; D might be TRBD1 (6 bases). V was trimmed by 4 bases and J by 8 bases, leaving 17 bases between them. The CDR3 covers 13 residues. Germline CDR1 and CDR2: GTSNPN and SVGIG (reference sequence). The CDR3, as DNA: TGTGCCTGGAAGGGTGCGGGGGCGCAGGGCTACACCTTC. It translates to CAWKGAGAQGYTF.

The chain carries TRBV11-2 and TRBJ1-2; maybe TRBD1 (6 bases). This CDR3 comprises 15 residues. V was pared by 3 bases and J by 0 bases, with 11 bases between. Germline V gene lookup returns CDR1 SGHAT and CDR2 FQNNGV. CDR3 sequence reads: CASSLTGFANYGYTF. The CDR3 DNA reads as TGTGCCAGCAGCTTGACAGGTTTCGCTAACTATGGCTACACCTTC.

This clone appeared a few times. This chain joins TRBV4-1 and TRBJ2-1; 9 bases map to TRBD2. The V segment lost 3 bases and the J segment 5 bases; nucleotides outside the gene matches: 5. Per the germline V gene, CDR1 is MGHRA and CDR2 is YSYEKL. The CDR3 extends over 15 amino acids. The DNA for the CDR3 is TGCGCCAGCAGCCAGCTAGCGGGAATCAACAATGAGCAGTTCTTC. Translation gives CASSQLAGINNEQFF.